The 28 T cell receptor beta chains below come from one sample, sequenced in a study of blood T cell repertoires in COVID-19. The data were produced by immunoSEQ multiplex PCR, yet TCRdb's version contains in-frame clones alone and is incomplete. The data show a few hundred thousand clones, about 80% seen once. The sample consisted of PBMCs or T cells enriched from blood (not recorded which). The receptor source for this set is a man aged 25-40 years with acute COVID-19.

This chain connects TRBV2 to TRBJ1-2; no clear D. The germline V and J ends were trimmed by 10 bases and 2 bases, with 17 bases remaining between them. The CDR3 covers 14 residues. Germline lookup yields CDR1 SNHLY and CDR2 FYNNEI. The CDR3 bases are TGTGCCACCCTGCCCAGGCCGTTGAACTATGGCTACACCTTC. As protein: CATLPRPLNYGYTF.

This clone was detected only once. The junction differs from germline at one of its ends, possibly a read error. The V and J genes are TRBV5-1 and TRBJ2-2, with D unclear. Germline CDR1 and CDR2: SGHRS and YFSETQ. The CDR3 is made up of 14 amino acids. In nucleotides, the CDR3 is TGTGCCAGCAGCCAGCGCCCGGGTACCGGGGAGCTGTTTTTT. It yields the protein CASSQRPGTGELFF.

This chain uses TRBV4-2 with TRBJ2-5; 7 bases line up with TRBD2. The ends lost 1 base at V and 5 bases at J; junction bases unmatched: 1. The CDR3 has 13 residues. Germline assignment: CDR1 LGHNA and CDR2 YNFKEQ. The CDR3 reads CASSQAGGETQYF. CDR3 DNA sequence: TGTGCCAGCAGCCAAGCGGGAGGTGAGACCCAGTACTTC.

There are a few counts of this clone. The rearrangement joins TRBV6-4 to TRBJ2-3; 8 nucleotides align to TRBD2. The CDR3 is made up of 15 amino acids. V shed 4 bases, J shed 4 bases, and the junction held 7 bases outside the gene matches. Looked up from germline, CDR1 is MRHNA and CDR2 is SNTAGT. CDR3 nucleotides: TGTGCCAGCAGTGTGAACGGGGGGGCATCAGATACGCAGTATTTT. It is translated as CASSVNGGASDTQYF.

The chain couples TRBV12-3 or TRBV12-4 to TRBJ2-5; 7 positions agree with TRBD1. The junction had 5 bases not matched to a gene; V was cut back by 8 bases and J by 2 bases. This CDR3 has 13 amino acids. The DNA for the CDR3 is TGTGCCAGCCGACGGGACAGTCAAGAGACCCAGTACTTC. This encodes CASRRDSQETQYF.

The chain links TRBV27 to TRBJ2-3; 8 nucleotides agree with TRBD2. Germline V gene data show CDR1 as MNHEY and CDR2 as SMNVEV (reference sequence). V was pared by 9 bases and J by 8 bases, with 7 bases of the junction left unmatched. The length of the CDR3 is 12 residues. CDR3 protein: CASREGKGTQYF. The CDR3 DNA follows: TGTGCCAGTCGGGAGGGAAAAGGTACGCAGTATTTT.

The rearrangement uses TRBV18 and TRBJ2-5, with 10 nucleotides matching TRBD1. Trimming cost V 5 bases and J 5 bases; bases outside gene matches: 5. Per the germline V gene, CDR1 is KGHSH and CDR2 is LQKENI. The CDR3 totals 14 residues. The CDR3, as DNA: TGTGCCAGCTCAGAGACAGGGGGCCTGGAGACCCAGTACTTC. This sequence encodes CASSETGGLETQYF.

The CDR3 reads CASSAIGTSVSGELFF. CDR3 sequence (DNA): TGCGCCAGCAGCGCTATCGGGACTAGTGTCTCCGGGGAGCTGTTTTTT. The rearrangement links TRBV5-1 to TRBJ2-2, with 8 bases lining up with TRBD2. Germline V lookup: CDR1 SGHRS, CDR2 YFSETQ. V shed 4 bases and J 6 bases; nucleotides not matched to a gene: 11. The CDR3 is 16 amino acids.

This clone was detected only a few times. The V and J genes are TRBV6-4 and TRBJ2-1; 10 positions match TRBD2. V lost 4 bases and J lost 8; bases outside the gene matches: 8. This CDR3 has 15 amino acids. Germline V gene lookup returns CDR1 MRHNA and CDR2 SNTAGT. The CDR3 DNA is TGTGCCAGCAGTGGCACCGGGACTAGCGTCGATGAGCAGTTCTTC. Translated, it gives CASSGTGTSVDEQFF.

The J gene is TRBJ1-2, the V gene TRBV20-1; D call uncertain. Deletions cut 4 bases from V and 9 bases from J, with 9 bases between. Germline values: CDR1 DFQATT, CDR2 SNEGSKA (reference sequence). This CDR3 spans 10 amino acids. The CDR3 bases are TGCAGTGCTACGTTAGCAAGCTACACCTTC. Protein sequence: CSATLASYTF.

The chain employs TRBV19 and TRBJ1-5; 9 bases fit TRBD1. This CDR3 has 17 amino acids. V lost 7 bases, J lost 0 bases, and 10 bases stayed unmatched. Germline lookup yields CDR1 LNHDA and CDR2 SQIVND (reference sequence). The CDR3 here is CASTAQGALFSNQPQHF. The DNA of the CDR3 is TGTGCCAGTACGGCACAGGGGGCCCTTTTTAGCAATCAGCCCCAGCATTTT.

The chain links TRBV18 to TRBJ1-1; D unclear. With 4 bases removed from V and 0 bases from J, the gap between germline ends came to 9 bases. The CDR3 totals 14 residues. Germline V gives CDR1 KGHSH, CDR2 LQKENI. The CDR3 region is CASSRVAMNTEAFF. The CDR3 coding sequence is TGTGCCAGCTCACGAGTCGCTATGAACACTGAAGCTTTCTTT.

The CDR3 DNA is TGTGCCAGTAGTTCGACAGTTAACACTGAAGCTTTCTTT. It encodes CASSSTVNTEAFF. The rearrangement uses TRBV19 and TRBJ1-1; D may be TRBD1 (5 bases). The CDR3 is made up of 13 amino acids. V lost 5 bases and J 2 bases, leaving 9 bases between the germline ends. Germline CDR1 LNHDA, CDR2 SQIVND (reference sequence). Filled out from reference TRBV19 and TRBJ1-1, the complete variable domain reads DGGITQSPKYLFRKEGQNVTLSCEQNLNHDAMYWYRQDPGQGLRLIYYSQIVNDFQKGDIAEGYSVSREKKESFPLTVTSAQKNPTAFYLCASSSTVNTEAFFGQGTRLTVV.

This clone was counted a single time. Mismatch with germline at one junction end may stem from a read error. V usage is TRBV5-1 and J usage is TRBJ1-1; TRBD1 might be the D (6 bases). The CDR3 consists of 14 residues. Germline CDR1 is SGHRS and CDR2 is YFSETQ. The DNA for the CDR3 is TGTGCCAGCAGCTTACAGGGTCGGAACACTGAAGCTTTCTTT. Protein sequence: CASSLQGRNTEAFF.

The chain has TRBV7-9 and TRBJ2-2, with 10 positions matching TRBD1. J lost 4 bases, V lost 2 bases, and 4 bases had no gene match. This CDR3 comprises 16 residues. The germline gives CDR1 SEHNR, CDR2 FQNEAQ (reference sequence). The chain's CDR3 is CASSLTGTGVTGELFF. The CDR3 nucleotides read TGTGCCAGCAGCTTAACGGGGACAGGGGTCACCGGGGAGCTGTTTTTT.

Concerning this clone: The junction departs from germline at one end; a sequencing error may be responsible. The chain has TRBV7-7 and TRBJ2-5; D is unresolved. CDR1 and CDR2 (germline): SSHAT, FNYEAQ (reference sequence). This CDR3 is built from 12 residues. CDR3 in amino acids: CASSPVSETQYF. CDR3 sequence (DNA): TGTGCTAGCAGCCCAGTCTCCGAGACCCAGTACTTC.

The CDR3 nucleotides are TGTGCCAGCACGGCCGGACTACAAGAGACCCAGTACTTC. Its protein is CASTAGLQETQYF. The chain joins TRBV11-2 to TRBJ2-5; D may be TRBD2 (6 bases). The CDR3 runs 13 residues. V gave up 7 bases and J gave up 2 bases, with 11 bases separating them. CDR1 SGHAT and CDR2 FQNNGV come from the germline V gene.

The CDR3 here is CASSLGTGSFSPQHF. CDR3 DNA sequence: TGTGCCAGCAGCTTGGGGACGGGAAGCTTTTCTCCCCAGCATTTT. This sequence joins TRBV5-8 and TRBJ1-5, with D unresolved. The germline CDR1 and CDR2 sequences are SGHTS and YDEGEE. V shed 0 bases and J shed 10 bases, with 17 bases lying between them. This CDR3 has 15 amino acids.

CDR3 DNA: TGCGCCAGCAGCGAACCGGGCCAAGAGACCCAGTACTTC. This codes for CASSEPGQETQYF. The gene calls are TRBV5-1 and TRBJ2-5; D uncertain. The CDR3 consists of 13 residues. V was clipped by 4 bases and J by 1 base, with 8 bases between them. CDR1 SGHRS and CDR2 YFSETQ come from the germline V gene.

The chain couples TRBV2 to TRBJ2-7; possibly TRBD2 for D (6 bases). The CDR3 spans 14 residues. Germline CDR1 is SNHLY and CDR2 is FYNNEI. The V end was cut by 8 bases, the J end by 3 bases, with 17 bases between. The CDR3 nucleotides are TGTGCCAGCGATCCGGGACTGACGAGCTACGAGCAGTACGTC. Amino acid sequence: CASDPGLTSYEQYV.

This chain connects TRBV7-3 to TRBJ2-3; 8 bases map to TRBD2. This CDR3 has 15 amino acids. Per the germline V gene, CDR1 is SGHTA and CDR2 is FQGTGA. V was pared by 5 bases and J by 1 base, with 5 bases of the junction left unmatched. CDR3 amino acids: CASSPGTRGTDTQYF. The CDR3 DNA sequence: TGTGCCAGCAGCCCGGGGACTAGGGGCACAGATACGCAGTATTTT.

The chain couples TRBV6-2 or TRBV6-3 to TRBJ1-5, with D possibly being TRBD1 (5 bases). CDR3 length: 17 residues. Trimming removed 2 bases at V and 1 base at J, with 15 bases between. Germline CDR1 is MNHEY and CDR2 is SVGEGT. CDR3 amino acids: CASSYPPGPTSNQPQHF. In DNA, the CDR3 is TGTGCCAGCAGTTACCCACCAGGGCCCACGAGCAATCAGCCCCAGCATTTT.

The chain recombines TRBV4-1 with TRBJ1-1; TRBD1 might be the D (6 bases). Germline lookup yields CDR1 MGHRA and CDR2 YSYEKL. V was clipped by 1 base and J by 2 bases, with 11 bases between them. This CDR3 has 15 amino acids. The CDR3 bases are TGCGCCAGCAGCCAAGCGGACAGATTAAACACTGAAGCTTTCTTT. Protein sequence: CASSQADRLNTEAFF.

The chain's CDR3 is CASSAHLAYEQYV. The CDR3 nucleotides are TGTGCCAGCAGCGCACACCTAGCCTACGAGCAGTACGTC. The rearrangement joins TRBV11-3 to TRBJ2-7; D gene unclear. CDR3 length equals 13 residues. V lost 5 bases and J 2 bases, leaving 10 bases between the germline ends. CDR1 SGHNT and CDR2 YENEEA come from the germline V gene.

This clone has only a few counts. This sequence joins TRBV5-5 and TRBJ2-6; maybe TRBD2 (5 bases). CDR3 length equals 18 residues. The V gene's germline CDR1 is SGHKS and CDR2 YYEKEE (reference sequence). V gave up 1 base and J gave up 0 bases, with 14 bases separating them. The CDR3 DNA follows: TGTGCCAGCAGCTTGCTAGCTCAGTCACGCTCTGGGGCCAACGTCCTGACTTTC. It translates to CASSLLAQSRSGANVLTF.

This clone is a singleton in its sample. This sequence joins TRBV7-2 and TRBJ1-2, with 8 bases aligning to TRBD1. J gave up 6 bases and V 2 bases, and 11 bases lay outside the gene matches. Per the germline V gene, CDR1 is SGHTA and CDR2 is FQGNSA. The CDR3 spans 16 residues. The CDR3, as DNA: TGTGCCAGCAGCTTATCAGTGTCAGGGGGCGACGATGGCTACACCTTC. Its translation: CASSLSVSGGDDGYTF.

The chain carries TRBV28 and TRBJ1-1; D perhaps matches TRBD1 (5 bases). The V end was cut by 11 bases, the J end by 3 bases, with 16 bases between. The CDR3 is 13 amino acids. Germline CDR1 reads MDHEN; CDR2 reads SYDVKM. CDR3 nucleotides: TGTGCCTCGTTCAGGGAGGCGGACACTGAAGCTTTCTTT. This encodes CASFREADTEAFF.

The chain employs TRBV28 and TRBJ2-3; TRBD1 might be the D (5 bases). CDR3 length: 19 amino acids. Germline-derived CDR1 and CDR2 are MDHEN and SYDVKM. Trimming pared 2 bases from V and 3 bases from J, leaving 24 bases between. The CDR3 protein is CASSLTLGSQGRLTDTQYF. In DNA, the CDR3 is TGTGCCAGCAGTTTAACCCTAGGATCGCAGGGTCGGCTGACAGATACGCAGTATTTT.